A single sample is the source of the 31 T cell receptor beta chains below, sequenced in a study of blood T cell repertoires in COVID-19. Generated by immunoSEQ multiplex PCR, the TCRdb table keeps only in-frame clones and is missing some. The sample has under 300,000 clones; roughly 85% are singletons. The sequenced material came from PBMCs or T cells enriched from blood (not recorded which). These receptors all come from a woman in her fifties or sixties who had been exposed to COVID-19.

This sequence joins TRBV19 and TRBJ1-5; TRBD1 matches at 8 bases. The V gene's germline CDR1 is LNHDA and CDR2 SQIVND (reference sequence). The CDR3 totals 15 residues. V lost 3 bases to trimming and J lost 2 bases; unmatched junction nucleotides: 3. The CDR3 DNA follows: TGTGCCAGTAGTATCCTGACAGGGGGCAATCAGCCCCAGCATTTT. This encodes CASSILTGGNQPQHF.

The chain is built from TRBV19 and TRBJ2-4; 8 bases map to TRBD2. J lost 4 bases, V lost 0 bases, and 2 bases had no gene match. Per germline, CDR1 LNHDA and CDR2 SQIVND (reference sequence). The CDR3 has 15 amino acids. CDR3 loop: CASSIDREGKNIQYF. In DNA, the CDR3 is TGTGCCAGTAGTATAGACCGGGAGGGGAAAAACATTCAGTACTTC.

This chain connects TRBV6-5 to TRBJ1-1; no firm D call. Per the germline V gene, CDR1 is MNHEY and CDR2 is SVGAGI. Trimming removed 5 bases at V and 7 bases at J, with 14 bases between. The CDR3 is made up of 13 amino acids. The CDR3, as DNA: TGTGCCAGCAGTCCTAGGGAGGGTATTGAAGCTTTCTTT. Its translation: CASSPREGIEAFF.

Ten or more counts support this clone. J is TRBJ1-4 and V is TRBV4-1; no reliable D call. This CDR3 has 18 residues. Trimming shortened V by 0 bases and J by 0 bases, and 14 bases separated the two germline ends. Germline CDR1 MGHRA, CDR2 YSYEKL. The CDR3 here is CASSQDRTVQATNEKLFF. In DNA, the CDR3 is TGCGCCAGCAGCCAAGATCGGACTGTGCAGGCAACTAATGAAAAACTGTTTTTT.

There are a few counts of this clone. V gene TRBV2 combines with J gene TRBJ1-6; no clear D gene. The CDR3 has 14 amino acids. The germline gives CDR1 SNHLY, CDR2 FYNNEI. The ends were cut back, 7 bases at V and 0 bases at J, with 7 bases in the middle. The CDR3 here is CASTSSSYNSPLHF. In DNA, the CDR3 is TGTGCCAGCACTAGTTCCTCCTATAATTCACCCCTCCACTTT.

The chain is built from TRBV9 and TRBJ2-3, with D hard to call. V lost 1 base and J lost 1, with 4 bases in between. The CDR3 is made up of 13 amino acids. CDR1 SGDLS and CDR2 YYNGEE come from the germline V gene. The CDR3 region is CASSVLRTDTQYF. The DNA of the CDR3 is TGTGCCAGCAGCGTACTCCGCACAGATACGCAGTATTTT.

J is TRBJ1-1 and V is TRBV27; D is undetermined. The V gene's germline CDR1 is MNHEY and CDR2 SMNVEV (reference sequence). The V gene lost 2 bases and the J gene lost 6 bases, with 10 bases spanning the gap. The CDR3 sequence is 13 residues long. The CDR3 loop is CASSLHSSAEAFF. In DNA form, the CDR3 reads TGTGCCAGCAGTTTACACAGCTCGGCTGAAGCTTTCTTT.

The gene calls are TRBV7-9 and TRBJ1-6; 9 nucleotides line up with TRBD1. The CDR3 has 19 amino acids. The J segment lost 10 bases and the V segment lost 2 bases, leaving 18 bases of the junction unmatched. Germline V gene lookup returns CDR1 SEHNR and CDR2 FQNEAQ (reference sequence). The CDR3 sequence is CASSLSIGKKDRGGSPLHF. CDR3 sequence (DNA): TGTGCCAGCAGCTTAAGCATCGGAAAGAAGGACAGGGGAGGGTCACCCCTCCACTTT.

This chain connects TRBV24-1 to TRBJ1-1; 7 bases are a match to TRBD1. The CDR3 spans 14 residues. V shed 7 bases, J shed 6 bases, and the junction held 10 bases outside the gene matches. Germline loops: CDR1 KGHDR, CDR2 SFDVKD. The CDR3 sequence is CATRTDEGAAEAFF. For the CDR3, the DNA is TGTGCCACCAGGACAGATGAGGGGGCCGCTGAAGCTTTCTTT.

This clone was counted a single time. The CDR3 bases are TGTGCCAGCAGCGTAGGAGGGGGCCCGGAGACCCAGTACTTC. This translates into CASSVGGGPETQYF. The rearrangement joins TRBV9 to TRBJ2-5; 7 bases match TRBD1. The CDR3 extends over 14 amino acids. The junction had 4 bases not matched to a gene; V was cut back by 0 bases and J by 5 bases. Looked up from germline, CDR1 is SGDLS and CDR2 is YYNGEE.

The chain couples TRBV18 to TRBJ1-1; TRBD1 might be the D (6 bases). The V end lost 5 bases, the J end lost 1 base, and 8 bases lay between the germline ends. This CDR3 has 13 residues. Germline lookup yields CDR1 KGHSH and CDR2 LQKENI. CDR3 coding DNA: TGTGCCAGCTCAGGGGGCCAGAACACTGAAGCTTTCTTT. Translation gives CASSGGQNTEAFF.

The rearrangement uses TRBV19 and TRBJ1-2; a weak D match, TRBD1 (5 bases). The CDR3 covers 13 residues. The V gene lost 3 bases and the J gene lost 5 bases, with 10 bases spanning the gap. Germline lookup yields CDR1 LNHDA and CDR2 SQIVND (reference sequence). CDR3 in amino acids: CASSMEGRYGYTF. The CDR3 nucleotides read TGTGCCAGTAGTATGGAGGGACGGTATGGCTACACCTTC.

This CDR3 is CASLLTSGGSGETQYF. DNA of the CDR3: TGTGCCAGCCTACTGACTAGCGGGGGCTCTGGGGAGACCCAGTACTTC. This chain links TRBV2 with TRBJ2-5, with 12 bases lining up with TRBD2. Trimming took 8 bases from V and 5 from J; bases not matched to a gene: 12. CDR1 and CDR2 (germline): SNHLY, FYNNEI. The CDR3 has 16 amino acids.

The J gene is TRBJ1-2, the V gene TRBV19; D possibly corresponds to TRBD1 (6 bases). Looked up from germline, CDR1 is LNHDA and CDR2 is SQIVND (reference sequence). Trimming pared 3 bases from V and 8 bases from J, leaving 25 bases between. This CDR3 contains 17 residues. The CDR3 DNA reads as TGTGCCAGTAGTATGGGGGGGCGCCAGTCCGAAACTACCGGCTACACCTTC. It specifies CASSMGGRQSETTGYTF.

This chain connects TRBV10-3 to TRBJ1-1; D is perhaps TRBD1 (5 bases). The CDR3 sequence is 16 residues long. The germline V and J ends were trimmed by 0 bases and 1 base, with 12 bases remaining between them. Germline V gives CDR1 ENHRY, CDR2 SYGVKD. CDR3 in DNA: TGTGCCATCAGTGAGTCGGCAGGGATGGCGAACACTGAAGCTTTCTTT. Translated, it gives CAISESAGMANTEAFF.

The chain recombines TRBV18 with TRBJ1-4; D remains unclear. Trimming stripped 2 bases from V and 8 bases from J, with 12 bases between. The CDR3 spans 14 residues. CDR1 and CDR2 (germline): KGHSH, LQKENI. The CDR3 DNA follows: TGTGCCAGCTCACCAACGGCTATCGGGGAAAAACTGTTTTTT. This sequence encodes CASSPTAIGEKLFF.

The J gene is TRBJ1-5, the V gene TRBV19; 8 bases agree with TRBD1. The CDR3 consists of 15 residues. Germline values: CDR1 LNHDA, CDR2 SQIVND (reference sequence). V dropped 7 bases and J dropped 2; count of bases not matched to a gene: 7. CDR3 residues: CASNGRGQGNQPQHF. CDR3 nucleotides: TGTGCCAGTAATGGGAGGGGACAGGGCAATCAGCCCCAGCATTTT.

This clone showed up just once. V and J are TRBV6-2 or TRBV6-3 and TRBJ2-1; D is possibly TRBD2 (6 bases). Germline V gene data show CDR1 as MNHEY and CDR2 as SVGEGT. Trimming left V 2 bases short and J 1 base short, with 9 bases between. This CDR3 has 15 residues. CDR3 sequence: CASSYLRGSYNEQFF. CDR3 bases: TGTGCCAGCAGTTACCTCCGGGGGTCCTACAATGAGCAGTTCTTC.

V gene TRBV10-3 combines with J gene TRBJ2-1; perhaps TRBD2 as D (6 bases). The CDR3 consists of 17 residues. Germline V gene sequence: CDR1 ENHRY, CDR2 SYGVKD. The V end was cut by 6 bases, the J end by 2 bases, with 20 bases between. The CDR3 here is CAISQLGLSDAYNEQFF. The CDR3 DNA sequence: TGTGCCATCAGCCAATTAGGACTAAGCGACGCCTACAATGAGCAGTTCTTC.

This CDR3 is CASSPDPRGLNTEAFF. For the CDR3, the DNA is TGTGCCAGCAGTCCCGACCCGCGGGGTTTGAACACTGAAGCTTTCTTT. The rearrangement uses TRBV27 and TRBJ1-1; D not resolved. V lost 5 bases and J 0 bases, leaving 16 bases between the germline ends. The CDR3 length is 16 residues. The germline gives CDR1 MNHEY, CDR2 SMNVEV (reference sequence).

The gene calls are TRBV12-3 or TRBV12-4 and TRBJ1-5, with D perhaps TRBD1 (5 bases). The length of the CDR3 is 13 residues. V was trimmed by 2 bases and J by 8 bases, leaving 10 bases between them. CDR3 sequence: CASSLWGGKPQHF. In nucleotides, the CDR3 is TGTGCCAGCAGTTTATGGGGGGGTAAGCCCCAGCATTTT.

The CDR3 DNA follows: TGTGCCAGCAGCCCGACAGGGACAAGCTATGGCTACACCTTC. Translating gives CASSPTGTSYGYTF. J is TRBJ1-2 and V is TRBV7-2, with 7 nucleotides matching TRBD1. Germline CDR1 is SGHTA and CDR2 is FQGNSA. V lost 5 bases, J lost 4 bases, and 7 bases stayed unmatched. This CDR3 contains 14 residues.

A single count supports this clone. The J gene is TRBJ2-1, the V gene TRBV6-2 or TRBV6-3; TRBD2 aligns across 9 bases. The trim removed 6 bases at V and 7 bases at J, leaving 13 bases unmatched. Germline assignment: CDR1 MNHEY and CDR2 SVGEGT. The CDR3 loop spans 16 amino acids. CDR3 residues: CASSRDGLAGRNEQFF. CDR3 sequence (DNA): TGTGCCAGCAGCCGTGATGGGCTAGCGGGGCGAAATGAGCAGTTCTTC.

This clone was seen only once. This sequence joins TRBV10-3 and TRBJ2-3, with a possible D match to TRBD1 (6 bases). Germline CDR1 ENHRY, CDR2 SYGVKD. V was clipped by 0 bases and J by 2 bases, with 18 bases between them. The CDR3 sequence is 18 residues long. The CDR3 loop is CAISESKDPRGNTDTQYF. CDR3 nucleotides: TGTGCCATCAGTGAGTCAAAGGATCCAAGGGGGAACACAGATACGCAGTATTTT.

The chain carries TRBV5-6 and TRBJ1-1, with D uncertain. V shed 4 bases and J shed 5 bases, with 18 bases lying between them. The CDR3 contains 15 residues. The V gene's germline CDR1 is SGHDT and CDR2 YYEEEE. CDR3 DNA sequence: TGTGCCAGCAGCCCACTTCGTGCAGGTCTAACTGAAGCTTTCTTT. Protein sequence: CASSPLRAGLTEAFF.

CDR3 in amino acids: CSGLENYGYTF. The CDR3 bases are TGCAGCGGCCTGGAGAACTATGGCTACACCTTC. The genes are TRBV29-1 and TRBJ1-2; D remains ambiguous. Germline V gene sequence: CDR1 SQVTM, CDR2 ANQGSEA. The V end was cut by 7 bases, the J end by 2 bases, with 8 bases between. The CDR3 has 11 residues.

This clone appeared once. This sequence joins TRBV12-3 or TRBV12-4 and TRBJ2-3; TRBD2 is a possible D gene (5 bases). V was shortened by 5 bases and J by 7 bases, with 10 bases between the two germline ends. The CDR3 is 12 residues long. The CDR3 sequence is CASSLRAHTQYF. As DNA, the CDR3 is TGTGCCAGCAGTCTGAGGGCCCATACGCAGTATTTT.

This chain links TRBV28 with TRBJ2-2; perhaps TRBD2 as D (7 bases). The ends were cut back, 7 bases at V and 3 bases at J, with 18 bases in the middle. The CDR3 runs 16 residues. Germline CDR1 MDHEN, CDR2 SYDVKM. In nucleotides, the CDR3 is TGTGCCAGCACCTCCCCAAGGGGGGGCGACACCGGGGAGCTGTTTTTT. As protein: CASTSPRGGDTGELFF.

A single count supports this clone. V gene TRBV30 combines with J gene TRBJ1-1; 7 bases are a match to TRBD1. Germline V lookup: CDR1 GTSNPN, CDR2 SVGIG (reference sequence). The CDR3 is 14 residues long. V lost 0 bases and J lost 5; bases outside the gene matches: 6. The CDR3 protein is CAWSVKGAWTEAFF. The CDR3 nucleotides are TGTGCCTGGAGTGTAAAGGGGGCATGGACTGAAGCTTTCTTT.

V is TRBV11-2 and J is TRBJ2-2, with TRBD1 as a possible D gene (5 bases). The CDR3 has 15 amino acids. V was shortened by 6 bases and J by 1 base, with 12 bases between the two germline ends. Germline values: CDR1 SGHAT, CDR2 FQNNGV. The CDR3 coding sequence is TGTGCCAGCAGGGGGATAGGGGTGAACACCGGGGAGCTGTTTTTT. The encoded protein is CASRGIGVNTGELFF.

This chain links TRBV18 with TRBJ2-7, with D tentatively TRBD1 (7 bases). V was cut by 3 bases and J by 3 bases, with 12 bases left in between. The CDR3 length is 14 residues. The germline gives CDR1 KGHSH, CDR2 LQKENI. The CDR3 region has the DNA TGTGCCAGCTCACCGAGGGGGGACAGCTACGAGCAGTACTTC. This sequence encodes CASSPRGDSYEQYF.